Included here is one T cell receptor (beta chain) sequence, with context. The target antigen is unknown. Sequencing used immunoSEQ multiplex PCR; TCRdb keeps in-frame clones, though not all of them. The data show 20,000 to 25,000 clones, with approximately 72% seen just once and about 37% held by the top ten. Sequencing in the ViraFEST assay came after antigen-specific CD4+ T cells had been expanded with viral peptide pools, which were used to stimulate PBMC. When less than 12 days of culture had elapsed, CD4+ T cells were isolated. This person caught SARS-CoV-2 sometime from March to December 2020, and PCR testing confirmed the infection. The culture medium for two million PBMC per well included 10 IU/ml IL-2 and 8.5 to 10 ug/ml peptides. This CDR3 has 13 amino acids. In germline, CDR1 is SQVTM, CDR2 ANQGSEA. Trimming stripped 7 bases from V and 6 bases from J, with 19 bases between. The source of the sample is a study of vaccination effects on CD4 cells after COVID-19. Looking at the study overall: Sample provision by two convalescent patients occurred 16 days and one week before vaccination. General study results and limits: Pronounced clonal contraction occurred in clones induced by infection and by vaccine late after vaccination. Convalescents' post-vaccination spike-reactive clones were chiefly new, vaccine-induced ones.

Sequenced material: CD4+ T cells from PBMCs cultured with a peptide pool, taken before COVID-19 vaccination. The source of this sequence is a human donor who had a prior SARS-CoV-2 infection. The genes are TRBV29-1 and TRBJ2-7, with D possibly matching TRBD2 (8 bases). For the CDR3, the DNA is TGCAGCGCCGGACAGGCCCGGGGGGGCGAGCAGTACTTC. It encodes CSAGQARGGEQYF.